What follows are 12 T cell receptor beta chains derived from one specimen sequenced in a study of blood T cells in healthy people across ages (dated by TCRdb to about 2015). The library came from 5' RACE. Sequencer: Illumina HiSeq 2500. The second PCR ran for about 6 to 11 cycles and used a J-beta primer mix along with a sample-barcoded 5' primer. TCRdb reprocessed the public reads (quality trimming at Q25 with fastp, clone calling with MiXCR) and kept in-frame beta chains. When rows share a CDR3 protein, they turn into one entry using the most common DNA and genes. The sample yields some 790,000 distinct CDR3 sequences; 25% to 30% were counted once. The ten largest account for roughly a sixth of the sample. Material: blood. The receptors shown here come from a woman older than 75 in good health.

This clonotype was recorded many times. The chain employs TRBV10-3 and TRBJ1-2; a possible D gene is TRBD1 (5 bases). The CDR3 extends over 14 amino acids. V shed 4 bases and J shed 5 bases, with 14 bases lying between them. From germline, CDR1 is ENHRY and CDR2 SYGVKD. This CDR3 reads CAISVQGGGYGYTF. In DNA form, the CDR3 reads TGTGCCATCAGTGTGCAGGGAGGAGGGTATGGCTACACCTTC.

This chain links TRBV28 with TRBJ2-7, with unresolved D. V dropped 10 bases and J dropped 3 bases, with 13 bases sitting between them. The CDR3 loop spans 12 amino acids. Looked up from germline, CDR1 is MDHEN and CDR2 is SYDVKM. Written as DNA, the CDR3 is TGTGCCACCTCCTCCTCCCGCTACGAGCAGTACTTC. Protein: CATSSSRYEQYF.

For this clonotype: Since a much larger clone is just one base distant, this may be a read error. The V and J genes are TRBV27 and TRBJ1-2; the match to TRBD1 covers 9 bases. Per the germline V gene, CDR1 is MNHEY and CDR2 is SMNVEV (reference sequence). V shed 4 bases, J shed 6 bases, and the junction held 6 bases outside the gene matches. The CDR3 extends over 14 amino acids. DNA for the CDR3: TGTGCCAGCAGTTCACTACAGGGGGCTCATGGCTACACCTTC. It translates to CASSSLQGAHGYTF.

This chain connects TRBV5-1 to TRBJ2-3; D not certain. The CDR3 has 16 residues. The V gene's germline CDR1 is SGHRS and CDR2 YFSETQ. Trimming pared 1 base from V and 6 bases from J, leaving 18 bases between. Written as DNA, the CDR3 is TGCGCCAGCAGCTTGCGAGGACCCCCTGGCTTGGATACGCAGTATTTT. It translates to CASSLRGPPGLDTQYF.

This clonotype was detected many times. In DNA, the CDR3 is TGCAGTGCTAGATCAGGGGACAGGGGGCTCTATGAGCAGTTCTTC. This gives the protein CSARSGDRGLYEQFF. This chain uses TRBV20-1 with TRBJ2-1, with 12 nucleotides matching TRBD1. The ends lost 2 bases at V and 8 bases at J; junction bases unmatched: 7. This CDR3 region has 15 residues. Germline lookup yields CDR1 DFQATT and CDR2 SNEGSKA (reference sequence).

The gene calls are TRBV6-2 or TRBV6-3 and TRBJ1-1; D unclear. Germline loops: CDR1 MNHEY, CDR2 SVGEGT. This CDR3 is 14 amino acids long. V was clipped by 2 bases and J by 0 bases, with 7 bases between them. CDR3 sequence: CASSYRSLNTEAFF. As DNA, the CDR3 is TGTGCCAGCAGTTACCGCAGCCTGAACACTGAAGCTTTCTTT.

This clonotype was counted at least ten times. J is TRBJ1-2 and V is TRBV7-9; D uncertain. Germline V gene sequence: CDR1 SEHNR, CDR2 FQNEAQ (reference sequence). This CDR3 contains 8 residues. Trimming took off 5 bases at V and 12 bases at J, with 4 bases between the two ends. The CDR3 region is CASSPNTF. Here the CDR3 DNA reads TGTGCCAGCAGCCCAAACACCTTC. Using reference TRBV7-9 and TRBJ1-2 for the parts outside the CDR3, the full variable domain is DTGVSQNPRHKITKRGQNVTFRCDPISEHNRLYWYRQTLGQGPEFLTYFQNEAQLEKSRLLSDRFSAERPKGSFSTLEIQRTEQGDSAMYLCASSPNTFGSGTRLTVV.

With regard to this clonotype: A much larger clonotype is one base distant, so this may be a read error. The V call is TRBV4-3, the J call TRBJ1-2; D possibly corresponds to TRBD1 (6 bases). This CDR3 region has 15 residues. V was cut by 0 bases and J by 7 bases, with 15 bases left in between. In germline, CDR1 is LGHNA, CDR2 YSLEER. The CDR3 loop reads CASSQEYGGRVGYTF. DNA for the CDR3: TGCGCCAGCAGCCAAGAGTACGGGGGGCGGGTTGGCTACACCTTC.

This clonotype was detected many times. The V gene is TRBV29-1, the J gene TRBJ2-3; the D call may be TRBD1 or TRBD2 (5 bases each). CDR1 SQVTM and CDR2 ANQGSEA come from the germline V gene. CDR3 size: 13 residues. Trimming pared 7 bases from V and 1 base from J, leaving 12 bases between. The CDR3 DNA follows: TGCAGCGCCCGGGACGGCGGCACAGATACGCAGTATTTT. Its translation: CSARDGGTDTQYF.

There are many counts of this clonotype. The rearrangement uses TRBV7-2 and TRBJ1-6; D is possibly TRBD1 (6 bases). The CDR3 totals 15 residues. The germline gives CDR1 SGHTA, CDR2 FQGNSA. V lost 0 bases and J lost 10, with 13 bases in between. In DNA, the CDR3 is TGTGCCAGCAGCTTAGCCGGCAGGGGCCAATCACCCCTCCACTTT. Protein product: CASSLAGRGQSPLHF.

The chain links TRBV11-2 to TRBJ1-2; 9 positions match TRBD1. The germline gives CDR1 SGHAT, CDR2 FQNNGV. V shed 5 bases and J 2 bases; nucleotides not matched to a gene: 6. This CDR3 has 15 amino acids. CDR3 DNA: TGTGCCAGCAGCACAGGGGGCAGGGCGAACTATGGCTACACCTTC. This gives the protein CASSTGGRANYGYTF. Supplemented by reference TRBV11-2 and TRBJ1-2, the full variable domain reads EAGVAQSPRYKIIEKRQSVAFWCNPISGHATLYWYQQILGQGPKLLIQFQNNGVVDDSQLPKDRFSAERLKGVDSTLKIQPAKLEDSAVYLCASSTGGRANYGYTFGSGTRLTVV.

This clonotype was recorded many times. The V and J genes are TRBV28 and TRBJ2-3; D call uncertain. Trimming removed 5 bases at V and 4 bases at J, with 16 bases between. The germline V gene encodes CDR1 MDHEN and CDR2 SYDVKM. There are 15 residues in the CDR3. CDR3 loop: CASSPHSQGADTQYF. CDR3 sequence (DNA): TGTGCCAGCAGTCCCCACAGTCAAGGTGCAGATACGCAGTATTTT.